Below are 14 T cell receptor beta chains sequenced from a single sample in a study of human T cells and chemical hapten exposure. Treatment specified: therapeutic diphenylcyclopropenone sensitization with weekly scalp DPC. Individual cDNA molecules (in the library) carried attached unique molecular identifiers. TCRdb re-analysed the reads in MiXCR, keeping a single row per CDR3 protein. The table has over 600 distinct CDR3 sequences, 60% to 80% seen once; the top ten hold roughly 6.5%. Sequencing was performed on whole blood, taken before DPC sensitization or 2, 6, or about 24 weeks after (not recorded which). The source of these receptors is an adult with alopecia areata. Some clones in this sample may be carry-over from other donors' samples. This table probably holds off-target reads from a library built for another chain.

The rearrangement uses TRBV28 and TRBJ2-2; the D is unclear. Trimming stripped 3 bases from V and 9 bases from J, with 11 bases between. Germline V gene sequence: CDR1 MDHEN, CDR2 SYDVKM. The length of the CDR3 is 13 residues. The CDR3 region has the DNA TGTGCCAGCAGTTTCTTGGGTCGTCGGGAGCTGTTTTTT. It codes for CASSFLGRRELFF.

The chain couples TRBV7-9 to TRBJ2-3, with TRBD1 identical over 12 bases. The CDR3 has 15 residues. The germline V gene has CDR1 SEHNR and CDR2 FQNEAQ (reference sequence). V lost 5 bases, J lost 8 bases, and 8 bases stayed unmatched. The CDR3 spells CASSEGTGGAGTQYF. CDR3 bases: TGTGCCAGCAGCGAAGGGACAGGGGGCGCAGGTACGCAGTATTTT.

The rearrangement links TRBV28 to TRBJ1-4; D unclear. The CDR3 contains 15 residues. Germline CDR1 reads MDHEN; CDR2 reads SYDVKM. Trimming shortened V by 5 bases and J by 4 bases, and 14 bases separated the two germline ends. The CDR3 bases are TGTGCCAGCAGTCCCCCCGGGCCGATTAATGAAAAACTGTTTTTT. Translation: CASSPPGPINEKLFF.

The rearrangement links TRBV21-1 to TRBJ2-7; the table's D call of TRBD1 was not tested on the DNA. TRBV21-1 is tagged as a pseudogene. The CDR3 covers 14 residues. CDR3 sequence (DNA): TGTGCCAGTTTGACACGGGGACGTCCCTACGAGCAGTACGTC. Amino acids: CASLTRGRPYEQYV.

The table lists this clonotype with a few counts. The J gene is TRBJ2-7, the V gene TRBV7-6; a possible D gene is TRBD1 (5 bases). CDR1 and CDR2 (germline): SGHVS, FNYEAQ. V lost 1 base to trimming and J lost 6 bases, with 10 bases between them. CDR3 length: 13 residues. The DNA of the CDR3 is TGTGCCAGCAGCTTAGGACAGTATGCCGAGCAGTACTTC. It translates to CASSLGQYAEQYF.

The rearrangement joins TRBV10-1 to TRBJ2-2; TRBD1 aligns across 10 bases. Germline trimming cut 2 bases from V and 7 bases from J; bases unmatched to any gene: 10. The V gene's germline CDR1 is WNHNN and CDR2 SYGVQD (reference sequence). This CDR3 is 17 amino acids long. The CDR3 bases are TGCGCCAGCAGTGAGCCAGCCCCGGGACAGGGGTTCGGGGAGCTGTTTTTT. Translation: CASSEPAPGQGFGELFF.

The genes are TRBV28 and TRBJ2-7; 9 nucleotides align to TRBD1. The V and J ends lost 2 bases and 1 base, in that order; junction bases with no gene match: 0. This CDR3 region has 14 residues. Germline loops: CDR1 MDHEN, CDR2 SYDVKM. In nucleotides, the CDR3 is TGTGCCAGCAGTTTAGGGACAGGGTCCTACGAGCAGTACTTC. This sequence encodes CASSLGTGSYEQYF.

The chain employs TRBV20-1 and TRBJ2-1, with D unclear. Trimming shortened V by 1 base and J by 12 bases, and 7 bases separated the two germline ends. The CDR3 extends over 10 amino acids. The germline CDR1 and CDR2 sequences are DFQATT and SNEGSKA (reference sequence). The CDR3 spells CSARVLGQFF. CDR3 coding DNA: TGCAGTGCTAGAGTCCTCGGGCAGTTCTTC.

The genes are TRBV12-3 or TRBV12-4 and TRBJ2-7; 10 bases map to TRBD2. CDR3 length: 15 amino acids. V lost 3 bases and J lost 1; bases outside the gene matches: 3. CDR3 sequence: CASSLVAGGSYEQYF. CDR3 nucleotides: TGTGCCAGCAGTTTGGTAGCGGGGGGTTCCTACGAGCAGTACTTC.

The chain uses TRBV12-3 or TRBV12-4 and TRBJ1-6; TRBD1 matches at 7 bases. Trimming at V came to 6 bases and at J to 6 bases, leaving 5 bases not matched to a gene. The CDR3 has 14 residues. This CDR3 is CASRPTGVNSPLHF. CDR3 nucleotide sequence: TGTGCCAGCAGACCCACAGGGGTTAATTCACCCCTCCACTTT.

The chain carries TRBV2 and TRBJ1-2; tentative D call: TRBD1 (5 bases). The V gene lost 5 bases and the J gene lost 8 bases, with 15 bases spanning the gap. From germline, CDR1 is SNHLY and CDR2 FYNNEI. The CDR3 length is 13 residues. CDR3 nucleotide sequence: TGTGCCAGCAGTACCGGGACCCGGGACGGCTACACCTTC. It codes for CASSTGTRDGYTF.

This clonotype showed up just once. The rearrangement uses TRBV12-3 or TRBV12-4 and TRBJ1-1, with D possibly TRBD1 on 5 matching bases. Trimming left V 6 bases short and J 10 bases short, with 18 bases between. The CDR3 is 13 amino acids. CDR3 in DNA: TGTGCCAGCAGGGATGGGACTTCCCGAAGAGCTTTCTTT. Translating it yields CASRDGTSRRAFF.

This chain joins TRBV6-2 or TRBV6-3 and TRBJ2-1; 12 nucleotides agree with TRBD1. Per the germline V gene, CDR1 is MNHEY and CDR2 is SVGEGT. V shed 8 bases, J shed 3 bases, and the junction held 5 bases outside the gene matches. There are 15 residues in the CDR3. CDR3 DNA sequence: TGTGCCAGCTCGGGACAGGGGGCAGACTACAATGAGCAGTTCTTC. It codes for CASSGQGADYNEQFF.

This chain uses TRBV29-1 with TRBJ2-3, with 8 bases aligning to TRBD1. There are 12 residues in the CDR3. Trimming at V came to 6 bases and at J to 6 bases, leaving 5 bases not matched to a gene. Germline CDR1 SQVTM, CDR2 ANQGSEA. The CDR3: CSVGTGEDTQYF. Here the CDR3 DNA reads TGCAGCGTGGGGACAGGCGAGGATACGCAGTATTTT.